The 2 T cell receptor beta chains reported below all come from one sample, sequenced in a study of blood T cell repertoires in COVID-19. Sequencing was performed with immunoSEQ multiplex PCR; in TCRdb, only in-frame clones are kept and a portion is missing. The table records over 200,000 clones, 81% of them present only once. Sequenced: peripheral blood. These TCRs come from a woman older than 75 with acute or convalescent COVID-19.

This chain joins TRBV3-1 (or the pseudogene TRBV3-2) and TRBJ1-3; 7 bases line up with TRBD1. The ends lost 7 bases at V and 4 bases at J; junction bases unmatched: 13. CDR3 length: 16 residues. Germline V lookup: CDR1 LGHDT, CDR2 YNNKEL (reference sequence). DNA of the CDR3: TGTGCCAGCACGACAGGGACGGCCTCGGGGGGAAACACCATATATTTT. Amino acid sequence: CASTTGTASGGNTIYF.

The chain has TRBV5-1 and TRBJ2-5; 8 bases fit TRBD1. The CDR3 spans 14 residues. With 4 bases clipped from V and 3 bases from J, the junction kept 5 bases outside the gene matches. Germline CDR1 and CDR2: SGHRS and YFSETQ. CDR3 amino acids: CASSNLGQEETQYF. The CDR3 coding sequence is TGCGCCAGCAGCAACCTGGGACAGGAAGAGACCCAGTACTTC. The variable domain in full, with the rest retrieved from reference TRBV5-1 and TRBJ2-5, is KAGVTQTPRYLIKTRGQQVTLSCSPISGHRSVSWYQQTPGQGLQFLFEYFSETQRNKGNFPGRFSGRQFSNSRSEMNVSTLELGDSALYLCASSNLGQEETQYFGPGTRLLVL.